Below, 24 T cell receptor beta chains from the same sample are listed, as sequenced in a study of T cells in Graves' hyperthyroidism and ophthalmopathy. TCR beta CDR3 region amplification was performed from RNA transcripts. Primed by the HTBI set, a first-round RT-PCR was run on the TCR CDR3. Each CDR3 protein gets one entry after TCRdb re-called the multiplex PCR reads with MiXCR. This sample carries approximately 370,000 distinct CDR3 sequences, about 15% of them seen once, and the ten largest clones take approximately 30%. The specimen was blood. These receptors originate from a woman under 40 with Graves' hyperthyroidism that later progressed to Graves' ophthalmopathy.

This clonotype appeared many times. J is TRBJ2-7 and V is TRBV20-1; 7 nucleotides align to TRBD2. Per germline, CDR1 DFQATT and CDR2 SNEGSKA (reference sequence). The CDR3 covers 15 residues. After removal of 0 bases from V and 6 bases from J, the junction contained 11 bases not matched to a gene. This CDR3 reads CSARDGGSTSSEQYF. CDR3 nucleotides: TGCAGTGCTAGAGATGGGGGTTCGACTAGCTCCGAGCAGTACTTC.

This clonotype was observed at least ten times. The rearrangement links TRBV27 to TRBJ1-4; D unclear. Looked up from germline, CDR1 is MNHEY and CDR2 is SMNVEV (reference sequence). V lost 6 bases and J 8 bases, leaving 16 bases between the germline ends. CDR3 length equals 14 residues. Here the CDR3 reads CASSPLSDVEKLFF. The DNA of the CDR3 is TGTGCCAGCAGCCCCTTGTCCGATGTCGAAAAACTGTTTTTT.

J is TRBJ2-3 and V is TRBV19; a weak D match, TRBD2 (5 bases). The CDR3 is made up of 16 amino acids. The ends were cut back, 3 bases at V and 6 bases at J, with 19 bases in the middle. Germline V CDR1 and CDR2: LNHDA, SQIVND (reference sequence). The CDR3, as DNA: TGTGCCAGTAGTATTCGAGCGGACGGTCTACGGGATACGCAGTATTTT. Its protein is CASSIRADGLRDTQYF.

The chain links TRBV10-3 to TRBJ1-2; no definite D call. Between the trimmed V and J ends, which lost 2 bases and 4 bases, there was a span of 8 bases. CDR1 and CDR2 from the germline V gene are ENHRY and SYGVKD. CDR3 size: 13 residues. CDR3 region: CAISENGPYGYTF. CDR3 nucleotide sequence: TGTGCCATCAGTGAGAACGGGCCCTATGGCTACACCTTC.

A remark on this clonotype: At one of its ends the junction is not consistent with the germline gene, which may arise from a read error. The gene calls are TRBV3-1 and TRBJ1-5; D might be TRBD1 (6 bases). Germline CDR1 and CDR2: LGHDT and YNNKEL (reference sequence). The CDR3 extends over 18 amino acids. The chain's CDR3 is CASSQELYRTERNQPRHF. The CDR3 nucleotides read TGTGCCAGCAGCCAAGAATTGTACCGGACAGAGCGCAATCAGCCCCGGCATTTT.

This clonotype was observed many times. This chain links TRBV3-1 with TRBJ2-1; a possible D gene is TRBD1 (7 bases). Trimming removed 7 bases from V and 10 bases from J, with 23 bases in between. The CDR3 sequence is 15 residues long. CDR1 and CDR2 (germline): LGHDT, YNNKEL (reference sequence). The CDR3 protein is CASTPPGDRVYEQFF. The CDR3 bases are TGTGCCAGCACTCCCCCGGGAGACAGGGTGTACGAGCAGTTCTTC.

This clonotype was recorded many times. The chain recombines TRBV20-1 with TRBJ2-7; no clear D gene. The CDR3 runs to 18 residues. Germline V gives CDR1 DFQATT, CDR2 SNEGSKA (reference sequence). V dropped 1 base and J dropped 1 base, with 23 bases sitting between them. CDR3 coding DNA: TGCAGTGCTAGAGGTTCAATAATCGGGCCGACCCCATCCTACGAGCAGTACTTC. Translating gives CSARGSIIGPTPSYEQYF.

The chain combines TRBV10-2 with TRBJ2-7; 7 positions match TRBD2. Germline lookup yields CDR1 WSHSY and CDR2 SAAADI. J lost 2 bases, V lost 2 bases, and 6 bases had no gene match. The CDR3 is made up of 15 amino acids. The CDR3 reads CASSEPGLSPYEQYF. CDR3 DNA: TGCGCCAGCAGTGAGCCGGGACTATCCCCCTACGAGCAGTACTTC.

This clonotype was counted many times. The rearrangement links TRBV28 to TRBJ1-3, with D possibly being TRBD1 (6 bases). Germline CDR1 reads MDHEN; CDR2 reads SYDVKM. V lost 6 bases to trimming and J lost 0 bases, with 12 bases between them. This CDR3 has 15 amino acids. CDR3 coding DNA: TGTGCCAGCAGCCCCGGGACATTCTCTGGAAACACCATATATTTT. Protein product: CASSPGTFSGNTIYF. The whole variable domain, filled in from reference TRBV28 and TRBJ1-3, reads DVKVTQSSRYLVKRTGEKVFLECVQDMDHENMFWYRQDPGLGLRLIYFSYDVKMKEKGDIPEGYSVSREKKERFSLILESASTNQTSMYLCASSPGTFSGNTIYFGEGSWLTVV.

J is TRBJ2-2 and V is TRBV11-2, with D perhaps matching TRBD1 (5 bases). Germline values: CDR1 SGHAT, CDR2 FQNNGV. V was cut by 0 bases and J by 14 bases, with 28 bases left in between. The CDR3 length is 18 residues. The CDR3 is CASSLDLPAKHRTIVLFF. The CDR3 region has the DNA TGTGCCAGCAGCTTAGATCTTCCCGCTAAGCACAGGACCATTGTACTGTTTTTT.

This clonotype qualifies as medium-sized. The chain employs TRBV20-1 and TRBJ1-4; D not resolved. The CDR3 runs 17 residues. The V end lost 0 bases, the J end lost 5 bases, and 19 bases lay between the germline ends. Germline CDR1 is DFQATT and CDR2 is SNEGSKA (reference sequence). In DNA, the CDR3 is TGCAGTGCTAGAGACTTCAGGCTTTCCGCGGGAAATGAAAAACTGTTTTTT. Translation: CSARDFRLSAGNEKLFF.

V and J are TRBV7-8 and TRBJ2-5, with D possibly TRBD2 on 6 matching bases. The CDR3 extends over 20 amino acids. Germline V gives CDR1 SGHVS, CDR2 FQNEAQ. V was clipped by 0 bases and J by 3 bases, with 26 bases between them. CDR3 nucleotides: TGTGCCAGCAGCTTAGCATTTACCAAGACAGCGGGTGACAATAAAGAGACCCAGTACTTC. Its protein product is CASSLAFTKTAGDNKETQYF.

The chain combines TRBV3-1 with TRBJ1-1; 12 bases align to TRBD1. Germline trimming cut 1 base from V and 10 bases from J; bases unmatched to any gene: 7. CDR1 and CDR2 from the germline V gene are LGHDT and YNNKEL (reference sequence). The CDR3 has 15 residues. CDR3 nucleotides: TGTGCCAGCAGCCAAGGCGCGGGACAGGGGGCACTAGCTTTCTTT. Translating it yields CASSQGAGQGALAFF.

The CDR3 nucleotides are TGCAGTGCTAGGTATGGGACTAGCGGGATAAGGTACGAGCAGTACTTC. Amino acids: CSARYGTSGIRYEQYF. The chain combines TRBV20-1 with TRBJ2-7; 13 nucleotides line up with TRBD2. V lost 3 bases and J lost 4; bases outside the gene matches: 9. CDR1 DFQATT and CDR2 SNEGSKA come from the germline V gene (reference sequence). This CDR3 has 16 residues.

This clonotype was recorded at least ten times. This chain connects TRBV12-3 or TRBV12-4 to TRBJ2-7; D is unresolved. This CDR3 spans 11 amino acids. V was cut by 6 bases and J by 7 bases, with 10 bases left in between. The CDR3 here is CASSATHEQYF. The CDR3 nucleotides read TGTGCCAGCAGCGCCACTCATGAGCAGTACTTC.

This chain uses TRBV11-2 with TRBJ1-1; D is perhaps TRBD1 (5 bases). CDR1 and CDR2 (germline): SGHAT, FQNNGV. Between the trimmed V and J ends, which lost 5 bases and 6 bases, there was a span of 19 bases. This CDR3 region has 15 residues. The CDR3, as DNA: TGTGCCAGCAGCACCCGAGCGCGGGGAGGGGCTGAAGCTTTCTTT. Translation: CASSTRARGGAEAFF. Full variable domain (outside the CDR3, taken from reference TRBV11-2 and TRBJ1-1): EAGVAQSPRYKIIEKRQSVAFWCNPISGHATLYWYQQILGQGPKLLIQFQNNGVVDDSQLPKDRFSAERLKGVDSTLKIQPAKLEDSAVYLCASSTRARGGAEAFFGQGTRLTVV.

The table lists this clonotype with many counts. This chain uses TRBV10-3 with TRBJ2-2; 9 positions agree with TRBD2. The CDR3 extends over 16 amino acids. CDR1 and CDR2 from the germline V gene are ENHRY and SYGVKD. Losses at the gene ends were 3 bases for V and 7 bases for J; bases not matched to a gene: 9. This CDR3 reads CAISDLGGGAGGELFF. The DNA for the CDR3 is TGTGCCATCAGTGATCTTGGCGGGGGGGCCGGCGGGGAGCTGTTTTTT.

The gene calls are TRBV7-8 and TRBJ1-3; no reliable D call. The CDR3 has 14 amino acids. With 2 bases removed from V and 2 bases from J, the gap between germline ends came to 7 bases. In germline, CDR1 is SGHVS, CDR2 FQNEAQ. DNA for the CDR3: TGTGCCAGCAGCTTACCGTGGGCTGGAAACACCATATATTTT. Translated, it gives CASSLPWAGNTIYF. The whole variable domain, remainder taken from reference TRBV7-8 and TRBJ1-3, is GAGVSQSPRYKVAKRGQDVALRCDPISGHVSLFWYQQALGQGPEFLTYFQNEAQLDKSGLPSDRFFAERPEGSVSTLKIQRTQQEDSAVYLCASSLPWAGNTIYFGEGSWLTVV.

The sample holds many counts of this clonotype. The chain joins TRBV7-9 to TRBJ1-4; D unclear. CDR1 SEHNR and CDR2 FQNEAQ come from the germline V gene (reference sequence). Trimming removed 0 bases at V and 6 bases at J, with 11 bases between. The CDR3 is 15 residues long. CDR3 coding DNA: TGTGCCAGCAGCTTAGCAGCCCGGAAGGATGAAAAACTGTTTTTT. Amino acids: CASSLAARKDEKLFF. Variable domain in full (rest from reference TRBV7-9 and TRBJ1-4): DTGVSQNPRHKITKRGQNVTFRCDPISEHNRLYWYRQTLGQGPEFLTYFQNEAQLEKSRLLSDRFSAERPKGSFSTLEIQRTEQGDSAMYLCASSLAARKDEKLFFGSGTQLSVL.

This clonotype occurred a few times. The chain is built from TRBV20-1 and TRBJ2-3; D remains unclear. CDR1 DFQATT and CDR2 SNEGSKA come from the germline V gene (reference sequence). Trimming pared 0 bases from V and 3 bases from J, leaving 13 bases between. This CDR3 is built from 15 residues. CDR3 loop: CSARDGRGTTDTQYF. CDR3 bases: TGCAGTGCTAGAGATGGAAGAGGTACAACAGATACGCAGTATTTT.

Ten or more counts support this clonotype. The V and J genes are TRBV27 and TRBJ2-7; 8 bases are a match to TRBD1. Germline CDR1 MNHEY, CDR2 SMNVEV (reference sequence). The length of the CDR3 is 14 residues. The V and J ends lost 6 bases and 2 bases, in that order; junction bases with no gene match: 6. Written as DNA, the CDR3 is TGTGCCAGCAGCCAGGGACAGGCGACCTACGAGCAGTACTTC. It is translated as CASSQGQATYEQYF.

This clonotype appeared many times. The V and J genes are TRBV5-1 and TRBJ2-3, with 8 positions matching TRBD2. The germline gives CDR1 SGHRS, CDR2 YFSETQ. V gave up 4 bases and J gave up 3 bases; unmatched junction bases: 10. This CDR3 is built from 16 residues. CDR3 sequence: CASSAGGGDWTDTQYF. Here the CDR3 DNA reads TGCGCCAGCAGCGCCGGGGGGGGAGACTGGACAGATACGCAGTATTTT.

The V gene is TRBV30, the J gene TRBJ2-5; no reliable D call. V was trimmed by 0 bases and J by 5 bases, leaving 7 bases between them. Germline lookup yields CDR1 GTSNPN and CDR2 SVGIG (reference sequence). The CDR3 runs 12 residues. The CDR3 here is CAWSVQFETQYF. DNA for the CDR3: TGTGCCTGGAGTGTACAGTTCGAGACCCAGTACTTC.

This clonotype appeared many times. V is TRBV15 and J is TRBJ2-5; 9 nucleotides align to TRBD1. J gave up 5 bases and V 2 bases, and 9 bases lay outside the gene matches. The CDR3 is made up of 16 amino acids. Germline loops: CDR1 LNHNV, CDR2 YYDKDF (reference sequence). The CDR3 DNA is TGTGCCACCAGCAGAAATACCGGGACAGGGCGGGAGACCCAGTACTTC. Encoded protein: CATSRNTGTGRETQYF.